These T cell receptor beta chains were read from a single sample in a study of shared clonotypes between healthy human individuals. Data came from immunoSEQ multiplex PCR; TCRdb stores just in-frame clones and leaves some out. The sample lists 2 million to 3 million clones, 85% to 95% occurring once. Input material: naive CD4+ T cells sorted from blood. All receptors come from a man aged 18 to 35 in good health. The CDR3 runs from the conserved cysteine through the conserved F or W. D genes are given only for firm matches. Size is stated for part of the rows, as once, few or many counts, or as a class when the clone is expanded.

CDR3 DNA: TGTGCCTGGGGGGAACAGACCCAGTACTTC
CDR3 protein: CAWGEQTQYF
J gene: TRBJ2-5
V gene: TRBV30
clone size: -
D gene: -

CDR3 DNA: TGTGCCAGCTCCCTCCAAAACATTCAGTACTTC
CDR3 protein: CASSLQNIQYF
J gene: TRBJ2-4
V gene: TRBV18
clone size: -
D gene: -

CDR3 DNA: TGTGCCAGCTACAGGGCAGTTTTCGGTGGCTACACCTTC
CDR3 protein: CASYRAVFGGYTF
J gene: TRBJ1-2
V gene: TRBV28
clone size: -
D gene: -

CDR3 DNA: TGTGCCATCAGTGGTCCCGGACAGGGGCACGAGCAGTACTTC
CDR3 protein: CAISGPGQGHEQYF
J gene: TRBJ2-7
V gene: TRBV10-3
clone size: once
D gene: TRBD1

CDR3 DNA: TGTGCCAGCAGCCGCGGCGGGGGGGCCAAAAACATTCAGTACTTC
CDR3 protein: CASSRGGGAKNIQYF
J gene: TRBJ2-4
V gene: TRBV7-2
clone size: -
D gene: TRBD2

CDR3 DNA: TGTGCCAGCATCCTTAGGGATGGTGACACCGGGGAGCTGTTTTTT
CDR3 protein: CASILRDGDTGELFF
J gene: TRBJ2-2
V gene: TRBV6-5
clone size: -
D gene: -

CDR3 DNA: TGTGCCAGCAGTCCCACACAGGGGGCGAGGTACGAGCAGTACTTC
CDR3 protein: CASSPTQGARYEQYF
J gene: TRBJ2-7
V gene: TRBV27
clone size: -
D gene: TRBD1

CDR3 DNA: TGTGCCAGCAGTTGGCGAGATGTTGGCTACACCTTC
CDR3 protein: CASSWRDVGYTF
J gene: TRBJ1-2
V gene: TRBV6-6
clone size: -
D gene: -

CDR3 DNA: TGTGCCAGCACCGGGACAGGGGTAGGCGGGGAGCTGTTTTTT
CDR3 protein: CASTGTGVGGELFF
J gene: TRBJ2-2
V gene: TRBV6-6
clone size: -
D gene: TRBD1

CDR3 DNA: TGTGCCATCAGGGACCCGGAGGGTTCCTATAATTCACCCCTCCACTTT
CDR3 protein: CAIRDPEGSYNSPLHF
J gene: TRBJ1-6
V gene: TRBV10-3
clone size: -
D gene: -

CDR3 DNA: TGTGCCAGCGCCCTACAGGGCCCCGGGGAGCTGTTTTTT
CDR3 protein: CASALQGPGELFF
J gene: TRBJ2-2
V gene: TRBV28
clone size: -
D gene: -

CDR3 DNA: TGTGCCAGCAGTTACTCGATCGGGGAGACCCAGTACTTC
CDR3 protein: CASSYSIGETQYF
J gene: TRBJ2-5
V gene: TRBV6-5
clone size: -
D gene: -

CDR3 DNA: TGTGCCTGGAGGGCTTCTCGGGTGGGGAACACTGAAGCTTTCTTT
CDR3 protein: CAWRASRVGNTEAFF
J gene: TRBJ1-1
V gene: TRBV30
clone size: -
D gene: -

CDR3 DNA: TGTGCCAGCAGTTCGCGGGAGGGGCGTCGAAAACTGTTTTTT
CDR3 protein: CASSSREGRRKLFF
J gene: TRBJ1-4
V gene: TRBV28
clone size: -
D gene: -

CDR3 DNA: TGCGCCAGCAGCCAAGACGGCGGACTCCAGAACACTGAAGCTTTCTTT
CDR3 protein: CASSQDGGLQNTEAFF
J gene: TRBJ1-1
V gene: TRBV4-1
clone size: once
D gene: -

CDR3 DNA: TGTGCCAGCAGCTTTCGGACACAAACAGATACGCAGTATTTT
CDR3 protein: CASSFRTQTDTQYF
J gene: TRBJ2-3
V gene: TRBV7-9
clone size: -
D gene: -

CDR3 DNA: TGTGCCAGCAGCTTAGTGGGTAATCAGCCCCAGCATTTT
CDR3 protein: CASSLVGNQPQHF
J gene: TRBJ1-5
V gene: TRBV7-8
clone size: -
D gene: -

CDR3 DNA: TGTGCCAGCAGCCGTGGCGACAGGGGAGCGTACGAGCAGTACTTC
CDR3 protein: CASSRGDRGAYEQYF
J gene: TRBJ2-7
V gene: TRBV6-5
clone size: -
D gene: TRBD1

CDR3 DNA: TGTGCCAGCAGCTCTTTAGCGGGAGCAAGCGAGCAGTACTTC
CDR3 protein: CASSSLAGASEQYF
J gene: TRBJ2-7
V gene: TRBV7-9
clone size: -
D gene: TRBD2

CDR3 DNA: TGTGCCAGCAACCCATCCGGGACAGGGCAAGGGCCCCTCCACTTT
CDR3 protein: CASNPSGTGQGPLHF
J gene: TRBJ1-6
V gene: TRBV5-5
clone size: -
D gene: TRBD1

CDR3 DNA: TGTGCCAGCAGCTTAGTTCGCCTAGCGGGGGGCTCCTACGAGCAGTACTTC
CDR3 protein: CASSLVRLAGGSYEQYF
J gene: TRBJ2-7
V gene: TRBV7-2
clone size: -
D gene: TRBD2

CDR3 DNA: TGCGCCAGCAGTGAGGATGGGACGGATACGCAGTATTTT
CDR3 protein: CASSEDGTDTQYF
J gene: TRBJ2-3
V gene: TRBV10-1
clone size: -
D gene: -

CDR3 DNA: TGCGCCAGCAGTGAACAGGGGGCGGATAATTCACCCCTCCACTTT
CDR3 protein: CASSEQGADNSPLHF
J gene: TRBJ1-6
V gene: TRBV10-2
clone size: -
D gene: TRBD1

CDR3 DNA: TGTGCCAGCAGTCAACGACAGGGGCAGTACACAGATACGCAGTATTTT
CDR3 protein: CASSQRQGQYTDTQYF
J gene: TRBJ2-3
V gene: TRBV6-6
clone size: -
D gene: TRBD1

CDR3 DNA: TGTGCCAGTACCAATCCCGGATTGGAGGGCTACACCTTC
CDR3 protein: CASTNPGLEGYTF
J gene: TRBJ1-2
V gene: TRBV19
clone size: once
D gene: -

CDR3 DNA: TGTGCCAGCAGCTTAGAGGGATACGCTGAGCAGTTCTTC
CDR3 protein: CASSLEGYAEQFF
J gene: TRBJ2-1
V gene: TRBV11-3
clone size: -
D gene: -

CDR3 DNA: TGTGCCAGTGCAGGGTATAATTCACCCCTCCACTTT
CDR3 protein: CASAGYNSPLHF
J gene: TRBJ1-6
V gene: TRBV19
clone size: -
D gene: -

CDR3 DNA: TGTGCCAGCAGCTCGGATAGGGTGGAGGAGCAGTACTTC
CDR3 protein: CASSSDRVEEQYF
J gene: TRBJ2-7
V gene: TRBV5-4
clone size: -
D gene: -

CDR3 DNA: TGTGCCAGCGATGTCAGGGGGCTGAGCAATCAGCCCCAGCATTTT
CDR3 protein: CASDVRGLSNQPQHF
J gene: TRBJ1-5
V gene: TRBV6-6
clone size: -
D gene: TRBD1

CDR3 DNA: TGTGCCAGAAGCCCTGGTCCGGGACGGCAAGAGACCCAGTACTTC
CDR3 protein: CARSPGPGRQETQYF
J gene: TRBJ2-5
V gene: TRBV7-5
clone size: -
D gene: -

CDR3 DNA: TGCGCCAGCAGTCCGATATCATCTCCAGGGTCCTCTGGAAACACCATATATTTT
CDR3 protein: CASSPISSPGSSGNTIYF
J gene: TRBJ1-3
V gene: TRBV23-1
clone size: -
D gene: -

CDR3 DNA: TGTGCCAGCAGCTTGGAAGAAACATTGAACACTGAAGCTTTCTTT
CDR3 protein: CASSLEETLNTEAFF
J gene: TRBJ1-1
V gene: TRBV5-6
clone size: -
D gene: -

CDR3 DNA: TGCGCCAGCAGCTCCGCCCTACTCCTACAAGGAAACACCATATATTTT
CDR3 protein: CASSSALLLQGNTIYF
J gene: TRBJ1-3
V gene: TRBV5-1
clone size: -
D gene: -

CDR3 DNA: TGTGCCAGTAGGATACCGGGACAGGGGAACTATGGCTACACCTTC
CDR3 protein: CASRIPGQGNYGYTF
J gene: TRBJ1-2
V gene: TRBV19
clone size: -
D gene: TRBD1

CDR3 DNA: TGCAGCGTTGAACTGGGGGAGCGCTCCAACGAGCAGTACTTC
CDR3 protein: CSVELGERSNEQYF
J gene: TRBJ2-7
V gene: TRBV29-1
clone size: -
D gene: -

CDR3 DNA: TGTGCCAGCAGTGACGAACCTTACGAGCAGTACTTC
CDR3 protein: CASSDEPYEQYF
J gene: TRBJ2-7
V gene: TRBV6-1
clone size: -
D gene: -

CDR3 DNA: TGTGCCAGCAGCTTGCTGGACAGCCCGAACACTGAAGCTTTCTTT
CDR3 protein: CASSLLDSPNTEAFF
J gene: TRBJ1-1
V gene: TRBV5-6
clone size: -
D gene: -

CDR3 DNA: TGTGCCAGCAGCTTGGTTCTGGGAAATACCGGGACGGTAAACTATGGCTACACCTTC
CDR3 protein: CASSLVLGNTGTVNYGYTF
J gene: TRBJ1-2
V gene: TRBV5-8
clone size: -
D gene: -

CDR3 DNA: TGCGCCAGCAGCTTGGCGGACAGGTTACCCTACAATGAGCAGTTCTTC
CDR3 protein: CASSLADRLPYNEQFF
J gene: TRBJ2-1
V gene: TRBV5-1
clone size: -
D gene: TRBD1

CDR3 DNA: TGTGCCAGCAGTTACTCGAGAGCGAGCAATCAGCCCCAGCATTTT
CDR3 protein: CASSYSRASNQPQHF
J gene: TRBJ1-5
V gene: TRBV6-5
clone size: -
D gene: -

CDR3 DNA: TGTGCCAGCTCACCGCGGACAGTTAATGAAAAACTGTTTTTT
CDR3 protein: CASSPRTVNEKLFF
J gene: TRBJ1-4
V gene: TRBV18
clone size: -
D gene: -

CDR3 DNA: TGTGCCAGCAGCGTAGCTGGCGGGGAGTCCTACGAGCAGTACTTC
CDR3 protein: CASSVAGGESYEQYF
J gene: TRBJ2-7
V gene: TRBV9
clone size: once
D gene: -

CDR3 DNA: TGCGCCAGCAGCTCCTCCCTGCTAGCGGTCACAGATACGCAGTATTTT
CDR3 protein: CASSSSLLAVTDTQYF
J gene: TRBJ2-3
V gene: TRBV5-1
clone size: -
D gene: TRBD2

CDR3 DNA: TGTGCCAGCAGCTTGGTGGGGCAGGGTGAGCAGTACTTC
CDR3 protein: CASSLVGQGEQYF
J gene: TRBJ2-7
V gene: TRBV5-4
clone size: -
D gene: -

CDR3 DNA: TGCGCCAGCAGCCCTCCGGGACAGCGGTCAAATTCACCCCTCCACTTT
CDR3 protein: CASSPPGQRSNSPLHF
J gene: TRBJ1-6
V gene: TRBV5-1
clone size: -
D gene: TRBD1

CDR3 DNA: TGTGCCAGCAGCTCGGGACAGGGGGGTGGCTACACCTTC
CDR3 protein: CASSSGQGGGYTF
J gene: TRBJ1-2
V gene: TRBV28
clone size: once
D gene: TRBD1

CDR3 DNA: TGTGCCAGCAGTTACTCGAATCGGGGTTCTGAAGCTTTCTTT
CDR3 protein: CASSYSNRGSEAFF
J gene: TRBJ1-1
V gene: TRBV6-5
clone size: -
D gene: -

CDR3 DNA: TGTGCCAGCAGCCGACAGGAAAGCTCCTACAATGAGCAGTTCTTC
CDR3 protein: CASSRQESSYNEQFF
J gene: TRBJ2-1
V gene: TRBV6-5
clone size: -
D gene: -

CDR3 DNA: TGTGCCAGCAGCCGACCCGGACAGGGGACCTACGAGCAGTACTTC
CDR3 protein: CASSRPGQGTYEQYF
J gene: TRBJ2-7
V gene: TRBV11-1
clone size: -
D gene: TRBD1

CDR3 DNA: TGCGCCAGCAGCTTGAACAGGGCAGGCTACAATGAGCAGTTCTTC
CDR3 protein: CASSLNRAGYNEQFF
J gene: TRBJ2-1
V gene: TRBV5-1
clone size: -
D gene: -

CDR3 DNA: TGTGCCACCAGGTCCCCCTACGAGCAGTACTTC
CDR3 protein: CATRSPYEQYF
J gene: TRBJ2-7
V gene: TRBV10-3
clone size: -
D gene: -

CDR3 DNA: TGCGCCAGCAGCTTCGGGACAGGGATGCGAGAGCAGTACTTC
CDR3 protein: CASSFGTGMREQYF
J gene: TRBJ2-7
V gene: TRBV5-1
clone size: -
D gene: TRBD1

CDR3 DNA: TGTGCCAGCAGCCCCAAGGGAGGTCCGGGAGAGCAGTACTTC
CDR3 protein: CASSPKGGPGEQYF
J gene: TRBJ2-7
V gene: TRBV7-8
clone size: -
D gene: -

CDR3 DNA: TGTGCCAGCAGTTTAGTAGTTTCTACTGGACAGGGAAGGGTAAAGAACACCGGGGAGCTGTTTTTT
CDR3 protein: CASSLVVSTGQGRVKNTGELFF
J gene: TRBJ2-2
V gene: TRBV2
clone size: -
D gene: TRBD1

CDR3 DNA: TGTGCCAGTAGTATATGGTCCTCTGGCTATGGCTACACCTTC
CDR3 protein: CASSIWSSGYGYTF
J gene: TRBJ1-2
V gene: TRBV19
clone size: -
D gene: -

CDR3 DNA: TGTGCCAGCAGTTTATCGGCGGGAGGGCACTACGAGCAGTACTTC
CDR3 protein: CASSLSAGGHYEQYF
J gene: TRBJ2-7
V gene: TRBV27
clone size: -
D gene: TRBD2